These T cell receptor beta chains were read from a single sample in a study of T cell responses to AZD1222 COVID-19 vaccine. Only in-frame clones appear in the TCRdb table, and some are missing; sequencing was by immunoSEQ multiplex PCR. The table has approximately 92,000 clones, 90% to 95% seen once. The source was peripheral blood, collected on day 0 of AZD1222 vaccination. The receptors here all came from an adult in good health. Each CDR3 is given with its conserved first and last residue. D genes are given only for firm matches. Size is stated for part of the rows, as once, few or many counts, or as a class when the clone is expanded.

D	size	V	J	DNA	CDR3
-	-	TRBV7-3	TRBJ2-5	TGTGCCAGCAGCTTAAACTTCCAAGAGACCCAGTACTTC	CASSLNFQETQYF
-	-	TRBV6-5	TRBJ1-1	TGTGCCAGCAGTTACAACGGGAAGAACACTGAAGCTTTCTTT	CASSYNGKNTEAFF
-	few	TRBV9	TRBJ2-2	TGTGCCAGCAGAAGGGAAAACACCGGGGAGCTGTTTTTT	CASRRENTGELFF
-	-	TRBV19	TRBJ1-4	TGTGCCAGTAGTCAAGACTACAGGGTTTCGGTTGAAAAACTGTTTTTT	CASSQDYRVSVEKLFF
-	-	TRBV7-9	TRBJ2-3	TGTGCCAGCAGCTTAGACGGAGGTGGTACGCAGTATTTT	CASSLDGGGTQYF
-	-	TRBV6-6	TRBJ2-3	TGTGCCAGCAGTTACGGCGTCCTGCCCGTAACAGATACGCAGTATTTT	CASSYGVLPVTDTQYF
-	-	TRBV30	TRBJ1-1	TGTGCCTGGAGGGTAGTGACGGGGAGAGCTTTCTTT	CAWRVVTGRAFF
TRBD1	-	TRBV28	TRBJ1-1	TGTGCCAGCAGTTCGGGGACAGGGCTAGGAGCTTTCTTT	CASSSGTGLGAFF
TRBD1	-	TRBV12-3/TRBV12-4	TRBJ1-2	TGTGCCAGCAGTTATGGGGGGACAGGCGGCTACACCTTC	CASSYGGTGGYTF
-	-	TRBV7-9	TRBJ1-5	TGTGCCAGCAGCAGGGACCGGGATCAGCCCCAGCATTTT	CASSRDRDQPQHF